This TCR beta chain was sequenced for a study of blood T cell repertoires in COVID-19. Study-level background: Sites in the United States, Italy and Spain provided acute and convalescent COVID-19 samples.

The table came from immunoSEQ multiplex PCR; TCRdb's copy has only in-frame clones and leaves some out. This repertoire shows approximately 300,000 clones, 92% found once; its top ten account for approximately 18%. Per the germline V gene, CDR1 is LGHDT and CDR2 is YNNKEL (reference sequence). The length of the CDR3 is 15 residues. Unmatched junction bases numbered 9, after V lost 10 bases and J lost 0 bases. Recovered status applied to Cohort 3 donors who had two consecutive negative PCRs. It also applied to those with clearance or with symptom resolution. This clonotype was sampled from a woman aged 25 to 39 who had recovered from COVID-19. The chain carries TRBV3-1 (or the pseudogene TRBV3-2) and TRBJ2-1; 7 bases align to TRBD2. What was sequenced was PBMCs or T cells enriched from blood (not recorded which). For the CDR3, the DNA is TGTGCCATCTCTAGCGGATCGAGCTCCTACAATGAGCAGTTCTTC. This sequence encodes CAISSGSSSYNEQFF.